The rows below give T cell receptor beta chains drawn from one sample of a study of blood T cell repertoires in COVID-19. The method was immunoSEQ multiplex PCR; TCRdb's version includes in-frame clones alone and lacks a portion of them. The repertoire consists of 450,000 or so clones, with 70% to 90% occurring once and the leading ten covering 0.7% to 0.85%. Sequences were obtained from peripheral blood. These receptors originate from a man aged 18 to 30 with COVID-19, enrolled during active disease. CDR3s leave out the opening cysteine and the closing phenylalanine or tryptophan. Clone sizes are given selectively: once, few, many, or a class where the clone is expanded.

j_call | cdr3_length | v_call | clone_size | cdr3_aa
TRBJ2-1 | 13 | TRBV10-1 | few | ASSSGGAGDNEQF
TRBJ2-5 | 14 | TRBV2 | - | ASSVGSLAGGETQY
TRBJ2-1 | 15 | TRBV7-8 | - | ASSSIGTSGRAGEQF
TRBJ1-2 | 14 | TRBV4-2 | - | ASSQFEGGANYGYT
TRBJ2-4 | 11 | TRBV12-3/TRBV12-4 | - | ASSSEVFTIQY
TRBJ2-1 | 12 | TRBV24-1 | - | ATSDPGGRNEQF
TRBJ2-5 | 15 | TRBV11-2 | - | ASSSGGGTLGQETQY
TRBJ2-7 | 12 | TRBV14 | - | ASSQGGGSYEQY
TRBJ2-7 | 14 | TRBV2 | - | ASSEGHPSSSYEQY
TRBJ2-1 | 13 | TRBV3-1/TRBV3-2 | - | ASSPRQGSYNEQF
TRBJ2-6 | 15 | TRBV5-8 | - | ASNDGTAFSGANVLT
TRBJ2-1 | 13 | TRBV6-5 | - | ASRPDLSSYNEQF
TRBJ1-2 | 9 | TRBV25-1 | - | ASYGSYGYT
TRBJ1-6 | 13 | TRBV19 | - | ASSNLGDSLFSLH
TRBJ2-7 | 13 | TRBV19 | - | ASSEVGTGSYEQY
TRBJ2-5 | 11 | TRBV19 | - | ASSTGLEETQY
TRBJ2-5 | 11 | TRBV14 | - | ASSPSSGETQY
TRBJ2-7 | 16 | TRBV11-2 | once | ASSLLSLKGQGVHEQY
TRBJ2-7 | 13 | TRBV9 | - | ASSGSGTSTYEQY
TRBJ2-7 | 12 | TRBV11-3 | - | ASSLTSGTYEQY
TRBJ2-7 | 11 | TRBV12-3/TRBV12-4 | - | ASSFGTAYEQY
TRBJ2-5 | 13 | TRBV3-1/TRBV3-2 | - | ASSPRGSGGETQY
TRBJ1-1 | 12 | TRBV6-1 | - | ASSESGGPTEAF
TRBJ2-1 | 12 | TRBV2 | - | AGRGLATNNEQF
TRBJ2-7 | 12 | TRBV10-1 | - | ASSDSAVSYEQY